This T cell receptor beta chain was recorded in a study of T cell responses to AZD1222 COVID-19 vaccine. This CDR3 contains 14 residues. CDR1 is MGHRA, CDR2 YSYEKL, per germline. V was shortened by 4 bases and J by 2 bases, with 12 bases between the two germline ends. Study-level points and caveats: Reports indicate that nearly half of spike-specific TCRs are directed at unmutated variant regions. Scientists sampled the repertoires only once the peak T cell response had passed.

Clones were read by immunoSEQ multiplex PCR, and TCRdb kept only the in-frame ones, dropping some. Of more than 150,000 clones detected, approximately 91% appear once; the ten largest clones hold around 1.9%. With respect to this clone: Antigen specificity is unknown.

Both about-4-week and about-12-week second-dose recipients were combined. Source: peripheral blood, taken 28 days after the second AZD1222 dose. This chain links TRBV4-1 with TRBJ2-7; D is undetermined. The sequence was collected from an adult who received the AZD1222 COVID-19 vaccine. The CDR3 region is CASSLMTGTYEQYF. The CDR3 nucleotides are TGCGCCAGCAGCCTGATGACGGGTACCTACGAGCAGTACTTC.